The clone carrying this T cell receptor (beta chain) was counted only a few times. The antigen is undetermined. The data are from a study of cytomegalovirus exposure and HLA in healthy donors. Study information: Of over 350 genotyped donors, more than 75% grouped in the Caucasian-associated ancestry cluster. Whole-study findings and limits: Sequencing likely produced, as an artifact, a cluster of highly shared sequence variants.

A multiplex PCR was run with 60 Vbeta primers and 13 Jbeta primers. Assay: immunoSEQ multiplex PCR; the TCRdb copy retains only in-frame clones and omits some. The sample consists of 110,000 or so clones, over 70% of them appearing once. Though probably carrying unrecorded immune exposures, donors were nominally healthy at sampling. The germline gives CDR1 MNHEY, CDR2 SMNVEV (reference sequence). The CDR3 is 16 residues long. V lost 2 bases and J 0 bases, leaving 13 bases between the germline ends. Sequenced input: PBMCs. This chain connects TRBV27 to TRBJ1-1, with a tentative D call TRBD1 (5 bases). The clonotype originates from a woman between 50 and 59 years old in good health and CMV-seropositive. The CDR3 sequence is CASSLRQGNMNTEAFF. CDR3 coding DNA: TGTGCCAGCAGTTTACGGCAGGGTAATATGAACACTGAAGCTTTCTTT.